This TCR beta chain is from a study of T cell responses to AZD1222 COVID-19 vaccine (dated by TCRdb to 2020 to 2022). With regard to the full study: TCR sequencing covered more than 230 trial participants: some 210 given two doses of AZD1222 and about 26 given two doses of MenACWY control vaccine. Trial participants were enrolled into age subgroups of 18-55, 56-69 and 70-plus years, which contained around 150, 28 and 57 TCR-sequenced participants, respectively. Study-wide findings and limitations: Conclusions about previously exposed vaccinees were limited because only 6 or 7 AZD1222 recipients were SARS-CoV-2 seropositive at baseline. Epitopes outside the regions mutated in the B.1.351 and B.1.1.7 variants were reportedly recognized by nearly half of the unique spike-specific TCRs. Most participants were white British and females outnumbered males, and the authors suggested that clonal diversity may have been underestimated. Because no samples from the day 14 peak response were available, repertoires could be characterized only after the peak T cell response. Vaccine-associated CD4 TCRs spanned the whole spike protein, with dominant responses in regions 160-218 and 743-854. Spike-specific TCR breadth and depth rose significantly after two AZD1222 doses compared with day 0 and with MenACWY recipients. In the small 56-69-year group, the increase in depth fell short of significance, most likely because of low power.

The time point label, as the study defines it: about 28 days (+/-7) after the second vaccine dose. The label giving this sample's treatment or condition can be read as: meningococcal conjugate vaccine given as trial control. Samples from vaccinated people were obtained from the UK trials COV001 and COV002, which included a single-blind randomized controlled phase 2/3 trial of AZD1222 (ChAdOx1 nCoV-19) in healthy adults. For TCRbeta chain sequencing, PBMC samples from trial participants were taken at day 0 and at day 28 after the second dose. This clone was seen once. Its specific antigen is unknown. No quality values exist for individual bases; no much larger clone is one base distant. From V the trimming removes 5 bases and from J it removes 1 base, while the gene matches leave 15 bases of the junction unaccounted for. The CDR3 has 19 amino acids, counting the end cysteine and phenylalanine. The read is trimmed to its CDR3 DNA, 57 bases read in frame from base 1. The CDR1 and CDR2 encoded by the germline V gene are WSHSY and SAAADI.

The CDR3 regions of human TCRbeta chains were analyzed by immunosequencing. On the authors' methods: Repertoire TCRs were matched against a reference library of SARS-CoV-2-specific TCRs generated with the MIRA antigen-specificity platform. Breadth meant the fraction of unique TCRs that were SARS-CoV-2-associated, whereas depth meant the fraction of total T cells that were SARS-CoV-2-associated. Using the MIRA data, each spike-specific TCR was assigned both to the spike region to which the TCR was reactive and to a CD4 or CD8 class. Log10-transformed breadth and depth values were compared by one-way ANOVA with Sidak's multiple comparisons tests. The table was pulled from immuneACCESS by TCRdb, which kept in-frame rearrangements only. Such tables lose some clones; where checked, under half of the loss comes from unresolved V genes, and the rest has no known cause. The V and J calls and clone size come from that table; D and trimming were worked out from the DNA. Here the sample has approximately 150,000 clones; approximately 90% occur a single time. Roughly 4% of the sample belongs to the ten largest clones.

The rearranged segments are TRBV10-2 and TRBJ2-5, and 11 junction bases match TRBD2. Sample: peripheral blood, taken 28 days after the second dose of the MenACWY control vaccine. The receptor was isolated from an adult who received the MenACWY meningococcal vaccine as a control. The CDR3 loop reads CASSQTSGTTKGGQETQYF. DNA sequence: TGCGCCAGCAGTCAGACTAGCGGGACCACAAAAGGGGGCCAAGAGACCCAGTACTTC.